The 3 T cell receptor beta chains below all came from one sample that was sequenced in a study of T cells in tumors after PD-1 blockade. Sequenced by immunoSEQ multiplex PCR; TCRdb stores in-frame clones only, minus some. This table has about 63,000 clones, roughly 70% appearing once. This material consisted of PBMCs, taken after anti-PD-1 treatment. Receptors originate from a human donor with basal cell carcinoma.

This clone was counted a few times. The chain has TRBV9 and TRBJ1-1, with 9 nucleotides matching TRBD1. With 1 base clipped from V and 6 bases from J, the junction kept 4 bases outside the gene matches. CDR1 is SGDLS, CDR2 YYNGEE, per germline. The CDR3 is 14 amino acids. CDR3 sequence: CASSVWDRVPEAFF. DNA of the CDR3: TGTGCCAGCAGCGTATGGGACAGGGTTCCTGAAGCTTTCTTT.

This clone has more than one count but fewer than ten. The gene calls are TRBV30 and TRBJ2-7; TRBD2 might be the D (5 bases). This CDR3 is 15 amino acids long. In germline, CDR1 is GTSNPN, CDR2 SVGIG (reference sequence). Trimming cost V 7 bases and J 2 bases, with 21 bases left between them. CDR3 amino acids: CASRRLSGFPYEQYF. The CDR3 DNA reads TGTGCCTCTAGAAGGCTGAGCGGTTTTCCCTACGAGCAGTACTTC. Full variable domain (rest looked up from reference TRBV30 and TRBJ2-7): SQTIHQWPATLVQPVGSPLSLECTVEGTSNPNLYWYRQAAGRGLQLLFYSVGIGQISSEVPQNLSASRPQDRQFILSSKKLLLSDSGFYLCASRRLSGFPYEQYFGPGTRLTVT.

The chain is built from TRBV7-8 and TRBJ1-5; D remains unclear. Germline V CDR1 and CDR2: SGHVS, FQNEAQ. The CDR3 runs 12 residues. Trimming pared 3 bases from V and 6 bases from J, leaving 6 bases between. CDR3 protein: CASSFGGQPQHF. In DNA, the CDR3 is TGTGCCAGCAGCTTTGGAGGTCAGCCCCAGCATTTT.